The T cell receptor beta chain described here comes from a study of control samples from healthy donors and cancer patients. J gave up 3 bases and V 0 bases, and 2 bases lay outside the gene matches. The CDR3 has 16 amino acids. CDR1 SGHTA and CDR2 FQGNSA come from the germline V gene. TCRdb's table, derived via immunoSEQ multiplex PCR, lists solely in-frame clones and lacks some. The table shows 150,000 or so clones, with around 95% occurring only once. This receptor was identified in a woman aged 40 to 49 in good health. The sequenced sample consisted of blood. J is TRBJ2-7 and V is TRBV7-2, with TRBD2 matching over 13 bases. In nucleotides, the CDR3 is TGTGCCAGCAGCTTAGCACTAGCGGGGGGGGGCTACGAGCAGTACTTC. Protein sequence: CASSLALAGGGYEQYF.